A single sample gave rise to the 29 T cell receptor beta chains below, sequenced in a study of T cells in tumors after PD-1 blockade. Clones were read by immunoSEQ multiplex PCR, and TCRdb kept only the in-frame ones, dropping some. Of about 63,000 clones in the sample, around 67% were seen once. The sample consisted of PBMCs, taken after anti-PD-1 treatment. These receptors all stem from a human donor with basal cell carcinoma.

V usage is TRBV7-9 and J usage is TRBJ2-5; tentatively, D is TRBD2 (5 bases). From germline, CDR1 is SEHNR and CDR2 FQNEAQ (reference sequence). V was pared by 2 bases and J by 4 bases, with 8 bases between. CDR3 size: 13 residues. CDR3 in amino acids: CASSLRGVETQYF. The CDR3, as DNA: TGTGCCAGCAGCTTACGGGGAGTAGAGACCCAGTACTTC.

This clone was found a few times. The J gene is TRBJ2-3, the V gene TRBV11-3; 11 positions agree with TRBD2. The CDR3 runs to 17 residues. Unmatched junction bases numbered 8, after V lost 3 bases and J lost 3 bases. CDR1 is SGHNT, CDR2 YENEEA, per germline. Here the CDR3 reads CASSFGYSGGATDTQYF. In nucleotides, the CDR3 is TGTGCCAGCAGCTTCGGGTATAGCGGGGGGGCGACAGATACGCAGTATTTT. The full variable domain, its missing parts supplied by reference TRBV11-3 and TRBJ2-3, is EAGVVQSPRYKIIEKKQPVAFWCNPISGHNTLYWYLQNLGQGPELLIRYENEEAVDDSQLPKDRFSAERLKGVDSTLKIQPAELGDSAVYLCASSFGYSGGATDTQYFGPGTRLTVL.

The chain combines TRBV5-4 with TRBJ2-5; TRBD2 matches at 8 bases. The length of the CDR3 is 14 residues. Per germline, CDR1 SGHNT and CDR2 YYREEE (reference sequence). Trimming at V came to 3 bases and at J to 3 bases, leaving 4 bases not matched to a gene. In DNA, the CDR3 is TGTGCCAGCAGCTACAGCGGGGGAAAAGAGACCCAGTACTTC. This encodes CASSYSGGKETQYF.

This sequence joins TRBV28 and TRBJ2-7, with D unclear. V gave up 6 bases and J gave up 4 bases, with 10 bases separating them. The CDR3 loop spans 12 amino acids. CDR1 is MDHEN and CDR2 is SYDVKM in the germline V gene. The CDR3 coding sequence is TGTGCCAGCAGCCCTACAGTTTACGAGCAGTACTTC. Translation gives CASSPTVYEQYF. The whole variable domain, remainder taken from reference TRBV28 and TRBJ2-7, is DVKVTQSSRYLVKRTGEKVFLECVQDMDHENMFWYRQDPGLGLRLIYFSYDVKMKEKGDIPEGYSVSREKKERFSLILESASTNQTSMYLCASSPTVYEQYFGPGTRLTVT.

The chain employs TRBV6-5 and TRBJ2-1; D gene ambiguous. Trimming cost V 7 bases and J 4 bases, with 8 bases left between them. Germline loops: CDR1 MNHEY, CDR2 SVGAGI. This CDR3 has 12 amino acids. CDR3 DNA: TGTGCCAGCAAAACGGAATACAATGAGCAGTTCTTC. The encoded protein is CASKTEYNEQFF.

The V and J genes are TRBV6-2 or TRBV6-3 and TRBJ2-7; TRBD1 is a possible D gene (6 bases). The CDR3 sequence is 15 residues long. Trimming took 3 bases from V and 1 from J, leaving 13 bases between them. CDR1 MNHEY and CDR2 SVGEGT come from the germline V gene. The CDR3 loop is CASSYSRDISYEQYF. The CDR3 DNA follows: TGTGCCAGCAGTTATTCTCGGGACATTTCCTACGAGCAGTACTTC.

The V gene is TRBV18, the J gene TRBJ2-5, with 7 bases fitting TRBD1. CDR1 is KGHSH and CDR2 is LQKENI in the germline V gene. This CDR3 is built from 13 residues. The V segment lost 4 bases and the J segment 5 bases; nucleotides outside the gene matches: 4. The CDR3 protein is CASSQQGYETQYF. Written as DNA, the CDR3 is TGTGCCAGCTCACAACAGGGGTACGAGACCCAGTACTTC.

The chain combines TRBV11-2 with TRBJ2-3; the match to TRBD2 covers 10 bases. Unmatched junction bases numbered 7, after V lost 1 base and J lost 0 bases. The length of the CDR3 is 18 residues. Looked up from germline, CDR1 is SGHAT and CDR2 is FQNNGV. The CDR3 loop reads CASSLGVLAGESTDTQYF. CDR3 DNA: TGTGCCAGCAGCTTAGGGGTCCTAGCGGGGGAAAGCACAGATACGCAGTATTTT.

The chain recombines TRBV2 with TRBJ2-5; maybe TRBD1 (6 bases). The CDR3 covers 13 residues. The germline V and J ends were trimmed by 3 bases and 3 bases, with 8 bases remaining between them. Germline CDR1 reads SNHLY; CDR2 reads FYNNEI. The CDR3 nucleotides are TGTGCCAGCAGTGATAACAGGGAAGAGACCCAGTACTTC. Its protein product is CASSDNREETQYF.

The chain recombines TRBV20-1 with TRBJ1-2; D possibly corresponds to TRBD1 (5 bases). In germline, CDR1 is DFQATT, CDR2 SNEGSKA (reference sequence). The CDR3 consists of 10 residues. V lost 6 bases and J 7 bases, leaving 9 bases between the germline ends. CDR3 sequence reads: CSAPDSGYTF. CDR3 nucleotides: TGCAGTGCCCCTGACAGTGGCTACACCTTC.

The chain is built from TRBV29-1 and TRBJ2-1, with a possible D match to TRBD2 (6 bases). Germline CDR1 SQVTM, CDR2 ANQGSEA. The V end lost 7 bases, the J end lost 8 bases, and 21 bases lay between the germline ends. CDR3 size: 14 residues. The CDR3: CSAQSWGDSDEQFF. In DNA form, the CDR3 reads TGCAGCGCCCAGTCATGGGGGGATAGTGATGAGCAGTTCTTC.

The CDR3 DNA is TGCGCCAGCAGCTTGACAGGGGTTAGCAATCAGCCCCAGCATTTT. Encoded protein: CASSLTGVSNQPQHF. The genes are TRBV5-1 and TRBJ1-5, with 7 bases lining up with TRBD1. The CDR3 length is 15 residues. Germline values: CDR1 SGHRS, CDR2 YFSETQ. Germline trimming cut 1 base from V and 0 bases from J; bases unmatched to any gene: 1.

V gene TRBV29-1 combines with J gene TRBJ1-4; TRBD1 might be the D (5 bases). V was shortened by 2 bases and J by 8 bases, with 18 bases between the two germline ends. The CDR3 is 15 amino acids. CDR1 and CDR2 from the germline V gene are SQVTM and ANQGSEA. The CDR3 loop reads CSVELRQGINEKLFF. Here the CDR3 DNA reads TGCAGCGTTGAACTCCGGCAGGGAATAAACGAAAAACTGTTTTTT.

V is TRBV10-1 and J is TRBJ2-1; the D gene is possibly TRBD1 (6 bases). Trimming cost V 3 bases and J 9 bases, with 21 bases left between them. The CDR3 totals 16 residues. CDR1 is WNHNN, CDR2 SYGVQD, per germline (reference sequence). Written as DNA, the CDR3 is TGCGCCAGCAGTGACCCCACAGGGAGCCCTATTGGTGAGCAGTTCTTC. This encodes CASSDPTGSPIGEQFF.

This clone turned up a few times. The gene calls are TRBV7-9 and TRBJ2-5, with D unclear. Germline V gene lookup returns CDR1 SEHNR and CDR2 FQNEAQ (reference sequence). The V and J ends lost 6 bases and 9 bases respectively, with 14 bases between them. This CDR3 is built from 12 residues. The CDR3 nucleotides read TGTGCCAGCAGGGATCCCTTGGATGCCCAGTACTTC. This codes for CASRDPLDAQYF.

This CDR3 is CAWMGQGTYNSPLHF. The DNA for the CDR3 is TGTGCCTGGATGGGGCAGGGCACCTATAATTCACCCCTCCACTTT. The rearrangement joins TRBV30 to TRBJ1-6; a possible D gene is TRBD1 (5 bases). With 4 bases removed from V and 2 bases from J, the gap between germline ends came to 12 bases. The germline CDR1 and CDR2 sequences are GTSNPN and SVGIG (reference sequence). The CDR3 is 15 residues long.

V usage is TRBV7-6 and J usage is TRBJ2-1; TRBD1 matches 7 bases. The CDR3 totals 12 residues. Germline V gene lookup returns CDR1 SGHVS and CDR2 FNYEAQ. V was clipped by 6 bases and J by 13 bases; unmatched bases: 9. The CDR3 nucleotides are TGTGCCAGCAGTCCGACAGGGTGGGATCAGTTCTTC. This encodes CASSPTGWDQFF.

The chain links TRBV3-1 (or the pseudogene TRBV3-2) to TRBJ2-1; 7 nucleotides agree with TRBD1. This CDR3 is 15 amino acids long. Germline-derived CDR1 and CDR2 are LGHDT and YNNKEL (reference sequence). Germline trimming cut 3 bases from V and 9 bases from J; bases unmatched to any gene: 11. For the CDR3, the DNA is TGTGCCAGCAGCCATCCAGCCACAGGGGTCGGTGAGCAGTTCTTC. Its translation is CASSHPATGVGEQFF.

The chain joins TRBV3-1 (or the pseudogene TRBV3-2) to TRBJ2-1; tentatively, D is TRBD1 (5 bases). Per germline, CDR1 LGHDT and CDR2 YNNKEL (reference sequence). V shed 4 bases and J shed 4 bases, with 17 bases lying between them. This CDR3 comprises 16 residues. This CDR3 is CASSRAGLGDYNEQFF. The CDR3 coding sequence is TGTGCCAGCAGCCGCGCCGGGCTAGGGGATTACAATGAGCAGTTCTTC.

The gene calls are TRBV7-2 and TRBJ1-5; TRBD1 matches 10 bases. The CDR3 runs 19 residues. The V segment lost 1 base and the J segment 1 base; nucleotides outside the gene matches: 10. Germline CDR1 reads SGHTA; CDR2 reads FQGNSA. Written as DNA, the CDR3 is TGTGCCAGCAGCTTAGAAGCCGGGACAGGGGCTGTGAGCAATCAGCCCCAGCATTTT. Encoded protein: CASSLEAGTGAVSNQPQHF.

This clone was seen only a few times. The chain links TRBV9 to TRBJ1-6; D unresolved. The CDR3 has 15 residues. Trimming pared 4 bases from V and 6 bases from J, leaving 14 bases between. Looked up from germline, CDR1 is SGDLS and CDR2 is YYNGEE. In DNA, the CDR3 is TGTGCCAGCAGCCCCGCGTGGGCCCCTAATTCACCCCTCCACTTT. Its translation: CASSPAWAPNSPLHF.

CDR3 DNA: TGTGCCAGTAGTCTTCGACAGGGAGACTCCTACGAGCAGTACTTC. Protein product: CASSLRQGDSYEQYF. The chain links TRBV19 to TRBJ2-7, with 7 positions matching TRBD1. CDR3 length: 15 residues. Germline CDR1 LNHDA, CDR2 SQIVND (reference sequence). The V segment lost 5 bases and the J segment 0 bases; nucleotides outside the gene matches: 7.

The chain carries TRBV19 and TRBJ2-3, with TRBD1 matching 7 bases. CDR3 length: 13 amino acids. The germline CDR1 and CDR2 sequences are LNHDA and SQIVND (reference sequence). The junction had 10 bases not matched to a gene; V was cut back by 10 bases and J by 6 bases. The CDR3 spells CATEKQGSDTQYF. CDR3 in DNA: TGTGCCACCGAGAAACAGGGGTCGGATACGCAGTATTTT.

The rearrangement links TRBV7-2 to TRBJ2-2; no clear D gene. The CDR3 is 15 residues long. Trimming took off 4 bases at V and 5 bases at J, with 14 bases between the two ends. In germline, CDR1 is SGHTA, CDR2 FQGNSA. The CDR3 region has the DNA TGTGCCAGCAGCTACGGGCTCCCGCGAACCGGGGAGCTGTTTTTT. Its translation is CASSYGLPRTGELFF. The variable domain in full, completed from reference TRBV7-2 and TRBJ2-2, reads GAGVSQSPSNKVTEKGKDVELRCDPISGHTALYWYRQSLGQGLEFLIYFQGNSAPDKSGLPSDRFSAERTGGSVSTLTIQRTQQEDSAVYLCASSYGLPRTGELFFGEGSRLTVL.

The rearrangement links TRBV6-6 to TRBJ1-2; D is perhaps TRBD1 (5 bases). V lost 2 bases, J lost 4 bases, and 8 bases lay in between. This CDR3 spans 13 amino acids. The V gene's germline CDR1 is MNHNY and CDR2 SVGAGI (reference sequence). The CDR3 protein is CASSYDQGYGYTF. As DNA, the CDR3 is TGTGCCAGCAGTTACGACCAGGGCTATGGCTACACCTTC.

This clone was seen more than once but under ten times. The rearrangement links TRBV2 to TRBJ1-2; TRBD1 agrees at 7 bases. Germline V lookup: CDR1 SNHLY, CDR2 FYNNEI. The CDR3 runs 14 residues. V gave up 10 bases and J gave up 4 bases; unmatched junction bases: 12. CDR3 protein: CATLSGGFSYGYTF. The CDR3 coding sequence is TGTGCCACTCTATCAGGGGGTTTTAGCTATGGCTACACCTTC.

This sequence joins TRBV5-4 and TRBJ2-1, with D maybe TRBD2 (5 bases). Germline CDR1 is SGHNT and CDR2 is YYREEE (reference sequence). The CDR3 loop spans 15 amino acids. Trimming removed 2 bases at V and 8 bases at J, with 17 bases between. In DNA form, the CDR3 reads TGTGCCAGCAGCTTTCCGACCGCCGGTAGCGATGAGCAGTTCTTC. Its translation is CASSFPTAGSDEQFF.

This rearrangement joins TRBV14 to TRBJ2-3; either TRBD1 or TRBD2 may supply D (5 bases each). Germline V gene sequence: CDR1 SGHDN, CDR2 FVKESK. CDR3 length: 15 residues. V dropped 0 bases and J dropped 7 bases, with 14 bases sitting between them. In nucleotides, the CDR3 is TGTGCCAGCAGCCAAGATCGAGGGGCTTCACATACGCAGTATTTT. Amino acids: CASSQDRGASHTQYF.

This clone was observed once. The chain couples TRBV7-2 to TRBJ1-4; 7 nucleotides align to TRBD1. V shed 6 bases and J 0 bases; nucleotides not matched to a gene: 13. There are 18 residues in the CDR3. CDR1 is SGHTA and CDR2 is FQGNSA in the germline V gene. CDR3 coding DNA: TGTGCCAGCAGGTCCGGGACAGCAACTATAGCAACTAATGAAAAACTGTTTTTT. Translated: CASRSGTATIATNEKLFF.